Listed below are T cell receptor beta chains from one sample, sequenced in a study of tumor and adjacent non-tumor tissue in lung cancer. TCRdb re-derived calls from the multiplex PCR reads in MiXCR, one entry per CDR3 protein. The table shows about 85,000 distinct CDR3 sequences, with 61% occurring only once. The source material was lung tumor tissue. These receptor sequences come from a man between 65 and 85 years old with non-small cell lung cancer. The CDR3 runs from the conserved cysteine through the conserved F or W. A D gene is named only where the DNA matches it firmly. Where a row states a size, it is once, few, many or the class of an expanded clone; other rows omit it.

j_call clone_size d_call v_call cdr3_aa cdr3_nt
TRBJ2-4 NA NA TRBV28 CASSFRGLAKNIQYF TGTGCCAGCAGTTTTCGGGGATTAGCCAAAAACATTCAGTACTTC
TRBJ1-5 many TRBD1 TRBV29-1 CSVGDRGGQPQHF TGCAGCGTTGGGGACAGGGGTGGTCAGCCCCAGCATTTT
TRBJ2-3 many TRBD2 TRBV28 CASSLLLAGVPRTDTQYF TGTGCCAGCAGTTTATTACTAGCGGGAGTGCCGAGAACAGATACGCAGTATTTT
TRBJ1-4 many NA TRBV5-1 CASSRGGATNEKLFF TGCGCCAGCAGCCGCGGGGGCGCAACTAATGAAAAACTGTTTTTT
TRBJ1-2 many TRBD1 TRBV29-1 CSVALRAGGRPSRGYTF TGCAGCGTTGCGTTAAGGGCAGGGGGCCGACCCTCTCGAGGCTACACCTTC
TRBJ1-1 NA NA TRBV7-6 CASSGLVTEAFF TGTGCCAGCAGCGGGCTAGTCACTGAAGCTTTCTTT
TRBJ2-3 medium-sized TRBD2 TRBV11-2 CASRFTSGRTDTQYF TGTGCCAGCAGGTTTACTAGCGGGAGGACAGATACGCAGTATTTT
TRBJ1-5 NA TRBD1 TRBV7-9 CASATGAGQPQHF TGTGCCAGCGCGACAGGGGCGGGTCAGCCCCAGCATTTT
TRBJ2-2 NA TRBD2 TRBV11-2 CASSSPPGLVKTGELFF TGTGCCAGCAGCTCTCCCCCGGGACTAGTGAAGACCGGGGAGCTGTTTTTT
TRBJ2-1 NA NA TRBV10-2 CASSARGSWGSDEQFF TGCGCCAGCAGTGCTCGGGGTAGCTGGGGGTCAGATGAGCAGTTCTTC
TRBJ2-5 few TRBD2 TRBV7-9 CASSRSGGAETQYF TGTGCCAGCAGCAGAAGCGGGGGGGCTGAGACCCAGTACTTC
TRBJ2-7 NA NA TRBV11-2 CASSPTGRRYEQYF TGTGCCAGCAGCCCGACGGGTAGACGCTACGAGCAGTACTTC
TRBJ2-5 NA NA TRBV5-1 CASSLARAGTQYF TGCGCCAGCAGCTTGGCGCGTGCCGGGACCCAGTACTTC
TRBJ2-3 NA TRBD1 TRBV19 CASQLGQGVGDTQYF TGTGCCAGTCAACTGGGACAGGGGGTCGGAGATACGCAGTATTTT
TRBJ1-4 NA NA TRBV10-2 CASNEEGTNEKLFF TGCGCCAGTAATGAGGAGGGGACTAATGAAAAACTGTTTTTT
TRBJ2-7 few TRBD1 TRBV11-3 CAGSMTGGSEQYF TGTGCCGGCAGCATGACAGGGGGCAGCGAGCAGTACTTC
TRBJ2-1 many NA TRBV6-6 CASSYPWGEQFF TGTGCCAGCAGTTACCCGTGGGGCGAGCAGTTCTTC
TRBJ2-1 many NA TRBV6-1 CASTPAGTHNEQFF TGTGCCAGCACCCCAGCGGGGACACACAATGAGCAGTTCTTC
TRBJ2-5 many NA TRBV4-1 CASSQVREETQYF TGCGCCAGCAGCCAAGTCCGAGAAGAGACCCAGTACTTC
TRBJ2-1 NA NA TRBV11-2 CASGLGKDGTYNEQIF TGTGCCAGCGGCTTAGGGAAGGACGGCACCTACAATGAGCAGATCTTC
TRBJ2-5 many NA TRBV5-6 CASSLQTLEETQYF TGTGCCAGCAGCCTGCAGACACTAGAAGAGACCCAGTACTTC
TRBJ1-1 NA TRBD1 TRBV6-1 CASRGRVTGRIVESFF TGTGCCAGCAGAGGGAGGGTGACAGGGAGGATCGTGGAATCTTTCTTT
TRBJ2-5 NA NA TRBV11-2 CASSSVLGSKALYF TGTGCCAGCAGCTCAGTACTGGGGTCAAAGGCCCTGTACTTC
TRBJ2-7 NA NA TRBV6-2/TRBV6-3 CANRTVYELYF TGTGCCAACCGGACAGTCTACGAGCTGTACTTC
TRBJ2-7 few TRBD1 TRBV28 CASRRWTGLYEQYF TGTGCCAGCAGGAGGTGGACAGGCCTCTACGAGCAGTACTTC
TRBJ2-3 NA NA TRBV28 CASSLSASVRADTQYF TGTGCCAGCAGTTTAAGTGCTAGTGTGAGGGCTGATACGCAGTATTTT
TRBJ2-7 many TRBD1 TRBV10-2 CASSTGATTYEQYF TGCGCCAGCAGTACAGGGGCCACGACCTACGAGCAGTACTTC
TRBJ2-3 NA NA TRBV29-1 CSVGVKGTQYF TGCAGCGTTGGTGTGAAAGGTACGCAGTATTTT
TRBJ2-3 NA TRBD1 TRBV29-1 CCVRGQGDADTQYF TGCTGCGTTAGGGGACAGGGGGACGCCGATACGCAATATTTT
TRBJ2-3 many TRBD2 TRBV7-8 CASSLTPGTSGRMADTQYF TGTGCCAGCAGCCTAACCCCCGGGACTAGCGGGAGGATGGCAGATACGCAGTATTTT
TRBJ2-3 NA NA TRBV11-2 CAGSWGTLNTDTQYF TGTGCCGGCAGCTGGGGCACCCTCAACACAGATACGCAGTATTTT
TRBJ2-6 few NA TRBV7-9 CASSLGTGDLSGANVLTF TGTGCCAGCAGCTTAGGAACAGGAGACCTTTCTGGGGCCAACGTCCTGACTTTC
TRBJ2-3 NA NA TRBV20-1 CSAMWDGDTQYF TGCAGTGCTATGTGGGATGGGGATACGCAGTATTTT
TRBJ2-3 once TRBD2 TRBV4-1 CASSQGLAEDTLYF TGCGCTAGCAGCCAAGGCCTAGCGGAAGATACGCTGTATTTT
TRBJ1-2 NA TRBD1 TRBV6-5 CTSRPGTGAPIGYGHTF TGTACCAGCAGACCCGGGACAGGGGCTCCGATCGGCTATGGCCACACCTTC
TRBJ2-2 once TRBD2 TRBV5-1 CSSGTSGGPSNTGELFF TGCTCCAGCGGGACTAGCGGGGGCCCTTCGAACACCGGGGAGCTGTTTTTT
TRBJ2-7 many TRBD1 TRBV6-2/TRBV6-3 CASINLAGQGARRYF TGTGCCAGCATCAACTTGGCGGGACAGGGGGCAAGAAGGTACTTC
TRBJ2-1 many NA TRBV29-1 CSVYRYNEQFF TGCAGCGTCTACAGGTACAATGAGCAGTTCTTC
TRBJ1-2 NA NA TRBV6-6 CATSLNRESNYGYTF TGTGCCACCAGTTTGAACAGGGAGTCCAACTATGGCTATACCTTC
TRBJ1-4 NA NA TRBV4-1 CASSQAEATNEKLFF TGCGCCAGCAGCCAAGCCGAGGCGACGAATGAAAAACTATTTTTT
TRBJ2-2 NA NA TRBV28 CASSRRVTGELFF TGTGCCAGCAGCCGGAGGGTCACCGGGGAGCTGTTTTTT
TRBJ2-7 NA NA TRBV29-1 CSVRSQGISYEQYF TGCAGCGTTCGTTCTCAGGGGATTTCCTACGAGCAGTACTTC
TRBJ2-3 many NA TRBV5-5 CASGLRSPDTQYF TGTGCCAGCGGCTTGAGATCACCAGATACGCAGTATTTT
TRBJ2-3 NA NA TRBV6-5 CVSSYQGSATDTQYF TGTGTCAGCAGTTACCAGGGGTCGGCGACAGATACGCAGTATTTT
TRBJ2-5 NA NA TRBV11-1 CASGPDTQETEYF TGCGCCAGCGGCCCGGACACCCAAGAGACCGAGTACTTC
TRBJ1-1 NA NA TRBV4-1 CASSQGLENTEVFF TGCGCCAGCAGCCAAGGACTCGAGAACACTGAAGTTTTCTTT
TRBJ2-3 NA NA TRBV11-3 CTSSTRLADTHYF TGTACCAGCAGCACAAGACTGGCGGATACGCACTATTTT
TRBJ2-6 NA NA TRBV29-1 CSVAVRVGTNVLTF TGCAGCGTTGCTGTCAGGGTTGGGACCAACGTCCTGACTTTC
TRBJ2-1 NA NA TRBV6-6 CAGSYSGNSNEQFF TGTGCCGGCAGTTACTCTGGCAACTCCAATGAACAGTTCTTC
TRBJ1-1 NA TRBD1 TRBV5-6 CASSRDRGRTEAFF TGTGCCAGCAGCCGGGACAGAGGGCGGACTGAAGCTTTCTTT
TRBJ2-3 once TRBD2 TRBV11-2 CASSLTSGTNVSTDTQYF TGCGCTAGCAGCTTAACGTCCGGGACTAACGTTAGCACAGATACGCAGTATTTT
TRBJ1-1 NA NA TRBV10-2 CTSKYHGNTDAFF TGCACCAGCAAATATCACGGGAACACTGATGCTTTCTTT